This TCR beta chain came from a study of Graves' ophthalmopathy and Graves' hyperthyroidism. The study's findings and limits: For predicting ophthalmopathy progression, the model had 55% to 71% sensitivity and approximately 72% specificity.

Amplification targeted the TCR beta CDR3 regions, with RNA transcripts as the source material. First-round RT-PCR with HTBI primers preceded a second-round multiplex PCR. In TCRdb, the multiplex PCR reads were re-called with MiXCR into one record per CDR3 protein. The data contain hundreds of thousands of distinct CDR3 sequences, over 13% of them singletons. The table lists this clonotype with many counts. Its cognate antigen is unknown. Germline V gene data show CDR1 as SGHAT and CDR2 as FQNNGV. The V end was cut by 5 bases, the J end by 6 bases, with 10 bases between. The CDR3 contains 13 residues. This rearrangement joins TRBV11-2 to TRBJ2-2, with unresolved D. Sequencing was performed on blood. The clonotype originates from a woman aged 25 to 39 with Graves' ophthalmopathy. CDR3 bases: TGTGCCAGCAGCAGAGGAAGCGCCGGGGAGCTGTTTTTT. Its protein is CASSRGSAGELFF.